Each of the 15 T cell receptor beta chains below was sequenced from the same sample in a study of blood T cell repertoires in COVID-19. Clones were sequenced by immunoSEQ multiplex PCR, and TCRdb holds only the in-frame ones, with some missing. Of 55,000 to 75,000 clones listed, roughly 75% are singletons. The specimen sequenced was peripheral blood. These receptors all stem from a human donor in a cohort sampled during active COVID-19.

The rearrangement joins TRBV19 to TRBJ2-5, with 9 bases aligning to TRBD2. This CDR3 region has 15 residues. The ends lost 1 base at V and 5 bases at J; junction bases unmatched: 5. Germline CDR1 and CDR2: LNHDA and SQIVND (reference sequence). DNA for the CDR3: TGTGCCAGTAGTATAGGTAGCGGGAGTAGCGAGACCCAGTACTTC. Translated, it gives CASSIGSGSSETQYF.

V and J are TRBV28 and TRBJ1-5, with D possibly TRBD1 on 5 matching bases. Trimming removed 4 bases at V and 6 bases at J, with 13 bases between. CDR1 and CDR2 (germline): MDHEN, SYDVKM. This CDR3 is built from 14 residues. The CDR3 sequence: CASSSGRGAQPQHF. CDR3 DNA sequence: TGTGCCAGCAGTTCGGGGCGGGGTGCTCAGCCCCAGCATTTT.

This chain connects TRBV18 to TRBJ2-6; D ambiguous. V shed 0 bases and J shed 0 bases, with 3 bases lying between them. The CDR3 is 15 amino acids. Germline-derived CDR1 and CDR2 are KGHSH and LQKENI. The CDR3 spells CASSPPNSGANVLTF. CDR3 sequence (DNA): TGTGCCAGCTCACCACCCAACTCTGGGGCCAACGTCCTGACTTTC.

The rearrangement links TRBV7-2 to TRBJ2-1, with 9 bases aligning to TRBD1. CDR1 is SGHTA and CDR2 is FQGNSA in the germline V gene. The junction had 4 bases not matched to a gene; V was cut back by 1 base and J by 6 bases. CDR3 length: 15 residues. The CDR3 protein is CASSLGTGVPNEQFF. The CDR3 nucleotides read TGTGCCAGCAGCTTAGGGACAGGGGTCCCCAATGAGCAGTTCTTC.

This chain uses TRBV6-5 with TRBJ2-5; 7 bases map to TRBD1. From germline, CDR1 is MNHEY and CDR2 SVGAGI. The CDR3 runs 15 residues. V shed 5 bases and J 4 bases; nucleotides not matched to a gene: 10. The DNA for the CDR3 is TGTGCCAGCAGTCCAACAGGGGCGGTGAGAGAGACCCAGTACTTC. Translation: CASSPTGAVRETQYF.

This clone is a singleton in its sample. The V gene is TRBV30, the J gene TRBJ1-4; 8 bases fit TRBD1. This CDR3 spans 14 amino acids. Germline assignment: CDR1 GTSNPN and CDR2 SVGIG (reference sequence). V was clipped by 0 bases and J by 10 bases; unmatched bases: 7. This CDR3 reads CAWSVPSTGGKLFF. In DNA form, the CDR3 reads TGTGCCTGGAGTGTACCATCTACAGGGGGAAAACTGTTTTTT. Supplemented by reference TRBV30 and TRBJ1-4, the full variable domain reads SQTIHQWPATLVQPVGSPLSLECTVEGTSNPNLYWYRQAAGRGLQLLFYSVGIGQISSEVPQNLSASRPQDRQFILSSKKLLLSDSGFYLCAWSVPSTGGKLFFGSGTQLSVL.

The rearrangement joins TRBV18 to TRBJ2-7; D is undetermined. With 3 bases removed from V and 2 bases from J, the gap between germline ends came to 20 bases. The germline CDR1 and CDR2 sequences are KGHSH and LQKENI. The CDR3 loop spans 17 amino acids. This CDR3 is CASSPKPGVTVTYEQYF. For the CDR3, the DNA is TGTGCCAGCTCACCGAAACCCGGCGTAACAGTCACCTACGAGCAGTACTTC.

This clone appeared once. The chain has TRBV7-9 and TRBJ1-2, with 7 bases lining up with TRBD1. This CDR3 has 15 residues. After removal of 0 bases from V and 4 bases from J, the junction contained 5 bases not matched to a gene. From germline, CDR1 is SEHNR and CDR2 FQNEAQ (reference sequence). The CDR3 protein is CASSLAGGGLYGYTF. The DNA for the CDR3 is TGTGCCAGCAGCTTAGCTGGAGGGGGCCTCTATGGCTACACCTTC.

This clone was counted once. The rearrangement links TRBV6-5 to TRBJ2-3; 12 nucleotides match TRBD2. J lost 6 bases, V lost 10 bases, and 8 bases had no gene match. In germline, CDR1 is MNHEY, CDR2 SVGAGI. The CDR3 runs to 14 residues. CDR3: CATYPSGRGDTQYF. The CDR3 region has the DNA TGTGCCACCTACCCTAGCGGGAGGGGGGATACGCAGTATTTT.

V gene TRBV5-1 combines with J gene TRBJ2-5; the match to TRBD1 covers 9 bases. The germline CDR1 and CDR2 sequences are SGHRS and YFSETQ. V trimming: 0 bases; J trimming: 1 base; junction bases outside the gene matches: 4. The CDR3 consists of 16 residues. The CDR3 region has the DNA TGCGCCAGCAGCTTGGGGACAGGGGCCCTCCAAGAGACCCAGTACTTC. The encoded protein is CASSLGTGALQETQYF.

This clone appeared once. The V gene is TRBV27, the J gene TRBJ1-6; maybe TRBD1 (5 bases). V was cut by 6 bases and J by 6 bases, with 15 bases left in between. The germline V gene has CDR1 MNHEY and CDR2 SMNVEV (reference sequence). This CDR3 has 15 residues. The CDR3 loop reads CASRLGGTTNSPLHF. In DNA form, the CDR3 reads TGTGCCAGCAGACTGGGAGGGACCACTAATTCACCCCTCCACTTT.

This clone was detected once. The V and J genes are TRBV30 and TRBJ1-1; D is undetermined. CDR3 length: 13 residues. The germline V gene has CDR1 GTSNPN and CDR2 SVGIG (reference sequence). Trimming stripped 2 bases from V and 7 bases from J, with 14 bases between. DNA of the CDR3: TGTGCCTGGAGTCCTACGGGGTTCCTTGAAGCTTTCTTT. Translating it yields CAWSPTGFLEAFF.

J is TRBJ2-7 and V is TRBV10-3; 7 bases align to TRBD2. This CDR3 is built from 13 residues. The V and J ends lost 6 bases and 0 bases, in that order; junction bases with no gene match: 2. Germline V lookup: CDR1 ENHRY, CDR2 SYGVKD. CDR3 nucleotide sequence: TGTGCCATCAGGGCTAGCGGCTCCTACGAGCAGTACTTC. It is translated as CAIRASGSYEQYF.

V usage is TRBV6-2 or TRBV6-3 and J usage is TRBJ1-2; TRBD1 might be the D (6 bases). Germline V gene data show CDR1 as MNHEY and CDR2 as SVGEGT. The CDR3 runs 14 residues. Deletions cut 5 bases from V and 7 bases from J, with 17 bases between. The DNA for the CDR3 is TGTGCCAGCAGTCCCGGGACAACTCAACCTGGCTACACCTTC. Amino acid sequence: CASSPGTTQPGYTF.

This clone was seen once. The CDR3 coding sequence is TGTGCCAGCAGCTTAGCTGGCAGGGCGGCATACGAGCAGTACTTC. This gives the protein CASSLAGRAAYEQYF. V gene TRBV7-2 combines with J gene TRBJ2-7; D possibly corresponds to TRBD1 (5 bases). This CDR3 has 15 amino acids. Looked up from germline, CDR1 is SGHTA and CDR2 is FQGNSA. Trimming took 0 bases from V and 4 from J, leaving 13 bases between them. Filled out from reference TRBV7-2 and TRBJ2-7, the complete variable domain reads GAGVSQSPSNKVTEKGKDVELRCDPISGHTALYWYRQSLGQGLEFLIYFQGNSAPDKSGLPSDRFSAERTGGSVSTLTIQRTQQEDSAVYLCASSLAGRAAYEQYFGPGTRLTVT.